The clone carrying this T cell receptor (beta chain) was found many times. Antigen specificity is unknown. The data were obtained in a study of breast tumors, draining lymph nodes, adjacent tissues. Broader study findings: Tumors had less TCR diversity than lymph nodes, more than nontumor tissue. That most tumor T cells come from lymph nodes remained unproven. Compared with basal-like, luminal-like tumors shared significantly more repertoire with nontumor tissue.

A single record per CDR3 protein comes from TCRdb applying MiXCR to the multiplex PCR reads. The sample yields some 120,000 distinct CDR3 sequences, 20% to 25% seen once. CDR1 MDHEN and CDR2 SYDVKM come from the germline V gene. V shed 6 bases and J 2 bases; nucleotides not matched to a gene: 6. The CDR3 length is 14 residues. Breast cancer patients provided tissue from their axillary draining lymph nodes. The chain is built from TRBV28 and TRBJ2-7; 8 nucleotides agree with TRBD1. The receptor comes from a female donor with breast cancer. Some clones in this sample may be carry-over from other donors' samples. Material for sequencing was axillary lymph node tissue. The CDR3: CASRLPGQAYEQYF. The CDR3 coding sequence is TGTGCCAGCAGATTACCGGGACAGGCCTACGAGCAGTACTTC.